These 16 T cell receptor beta chains were sequenced from one sample in a study of blood T cells in healthy people across ages. Sample-barcoded 5' priming and a J-beta primer mix drove a second PCR of 7 to 11 cycles. From the 5' RACE reads, TCRdb called clonotypes with MiXCR, one entry per CDR3 protein. The repertoire has approximately 800,000 distinct CDR3 sequences, 55% to 65% of them found once; the top ten carry 25% to 35%. The source material was blood. These receptors all come from a man aged 25-45 years in good health.

The rearrangement joins TRBV6-5 to TRBJ2-7, with D possibly being TRBD1 or TRBD2 (5 bases each). The V gene's germline CDR1 is MNHEY and CDR2 SVGAGI. The germline V and J ends were trimmed by 0 bases and 2 bases, with 11 bases remaining between them. There are 15 residues in the CDR3. The DNA of the CDR3 is TGTGCCAGCAGTTACTCGGCGGGCAGGGCCTACGAGCAGTACTTC. It translates to CASSYSAGRAYEQYF.

The V call is TRBV20-1, the J call TRBJ1-6, with D unclear. The ends were cut back, 3 bases at V and 9 bases at J, with 18 bases in the middle. The length of the CDR3 is 15 residues. CDR1 is DFQATT and CDR2 is SNEGSKA in the germline V gene (reference sequence). Written as DNA, the CDR3 is TGCAGTGCTAGGCCGACTCCGACAAGCGCTTCACCCCTCCACTTT. It codes for CSARPTPTSASPLHF.

The gene calls are TRBV5-5 and TRBJ2-7; 10 nucleotides agree with TRBD1. Germline loops: CDR1 SGHKS, CDR2 YYEKEE (reference sequence). CDR3 length equals 15 residues. V lost 5 bases, J lost 0 bases, and 5 bases stayed unmatched. The CDR3 is CASRLGQGDSYEQYF. The CDR3 coding sequence is TGTGCCAGCAGACTTGGACAGGGGGACTCCTACGAGCAGTACTTC. The full variable domain, completed using reference TRBV5-5 and TRBJ2-7, is DAGVTQSPTHLIKTRGQQVTLRCSPISGHKSVSWYQQVLGQGPQFIFQYYEKEERGRGNFPDRFSARQFPNYSSELNVNALLLGDSALYLCASRLGQGDSYEQYFGPGTRLTVT.

This chain joins TRBV29-1 and TRBJ1-5; TRBD1 might be the D (6 bases). The CDR3 extends over 13 amino acids. V dropped 6 bases and J dropped 8 bases, with 17 bases sitting between them. CDR1 SQVTM and CDR2 ANQGSEA come from the germline V gene. CDR3 residues: CSVGGARGEPQHF. The CDR3 DNA reads as TGCAGCGTAGGGGGGGCGCGAGGAGAGCCCCAGCATTTT.

This sequence joins TRBV6-2 or TRBV6-3 and TRBJ2-5; 7 nucleotides match TRBD1. Germline values: CDR1 MNHEY, CDR2 SVGEGT. The CDR3 has 15 residues. Losses at the gene ends were 0 bases for V and 4 bases for J; bases not matched to a gene: 5. The CDR3 sequence: CASSYSTGWSETQYF. The CDR3 DNA is TGTGCCAGCAGTTACTCGACAGGGTGGTCAGAGACCCAGTACTTC.

The gene calls are TRBV20-1 and TRBJ2-6; D gene ambiguous. The CDR3 is 15 residues long. Germline loops: CDR1 DFQATT, CDR2 SNEGSKA (reference sequence). V shed 0 bases and J shed 0 bases, with 6 bases lying between them. CDR3: CSARDLGSGANVLTF. DNA of the CDR3: TGCAGTGCTAGAGATCTTGGCTCTGGGGCCAACGTCCTGACTTTC.

This clonotype was seen only a few times. The V gene is TRBV5-1, the J gene TRBJ2-5, with D maybe TRBD2 (7 bases). V was clipped by 6 bases and J by 5 bases, with 20 bases between them. Germline V gene sequence: CDR1 SGHRS, CDR2 YFSETQ. The CDR3 consists of 15 residues. The CDR3 coding sequence is TGCGCCAGCAAAGATCCGTCGGGGGGCGGGGAGACCCAGTACTTC. Its translation is CASKDPSGGGETQYF.

A word on this clonotype: One junction end does not reproduce the germline sequence, and a read error may be involved. The chain uses TRBV7-3 and TRBJ1-1, with a weak D call TRBD1 (5 bases). The CDR3 contains 13 residues. Germline V gene data show CDR1 as SGHTA and CDR2 as FQGTGA. The DNA of the CDR3 is TGTACCAGCAGCCCCGCGGGACGTTCTGAAGCTTTCTTT. This translates into CTSSPAGRSEAFF.

The V call is TRBV20-1, the J call TRBJ2-5, with D perhaps TRBD2 (6 bases). The ends were cut back, 3 bases at V and 2 bases at J, with 16 bases in the middle. The CDR3 length is 15 residues. Per germline, CDR1 DFQATT and CDR2 SNEGSKA (reference sequence). The CDR3 reads CSARGFGRGQETQYF. In DNA, the CDR3 is TGCAGTGCTAGGGGGTTTGGTCGGGGGCAAGAGACCCAGTACTTC.

A few counts support this clonotype. V gene TRBV28 combines with J gene TRBJ1-5, with 10 nucleotides matching TRBD1. There are 14 residues in the CDR3. CDR1 is MDHEN and CDR2 is SYDVKM in the germline V gene. V was clipped by 6 bases and J by 5 bases; unmatched bases: 4. CDR3 residues: CASSQTGGDQPQHF. For the CDR3, the DNA is TGTGCCAGCAGCCAGACAGGGGGCGATCAGCCCCAGCATTTT.

J is TRBJ1-2 and V is TRBV5-1; no firm D call. The CDR3 length is 14 residues. Germline V gene lookup returns CDR1 SGHRS and CDR2 YFSETQ. V was trimmed by 4 bases and J by 7 bases, leaving 17 bases between them. As DNA, the CDR3 is TGCGCCAGCAGCCCGGATTCGGGGTATAGTGGCTACACCTTC. Encoded protein: CASSPDSGYSGYTF.

The rearrangement uses TRBV27 and TRBJ1-2; possibly TRBD1 for D (5 bases). The CDR3 is 14 amino acids. Looked up from germline, CDR1 is MNHEY and CDR2 is SMNVEV (reference sequence). Trimming removed 5 bases at V and 5 bases at J, with 15 bases between. The CDR3 spells CASSPRDGSYGYTF. The CDR3 DNA sequence: TGTGCCAGCAGTCCCCGGGACGGCAGTTATGGCTACACCTTC.

The chain employs TRBV12-3 or TRBV12-4 and TRBJ2-7; TRBD1 matches 9 bases. The CDR3 length is 15 residues. J was trimmed by 4 bases and V by 6 bases; bases with no gene match: 10. CDR3 residues: CASSPLGTGRYEQYF. The DNA for the CDR3 is TGTGCCAGCAGCCCTCTGGGGACAGGGCGGTACGAGCAGTACTTC.

DNA for the CDR3: TGCGCCAGCAGCCAGGGACAGGGGGCGCCTATTGGCTACACCTTC. Amino acids: CASSQGQGAPIGYTF. The chain joins TRBV5-1 to TRBJ1-2; TRBD1 matches at 12 bases. The CDR3 extends over 15 amino acids. J was trimmed by 7 bases and V by 4 bases; bases with no gene match: 8. Germline-derived CDR1 and CDR2 are SGHRS and YFSETQ.

This clonotype was picked up a small number of times. The gene calls are TRBV20-1 and TRBJ2-7; 7 bases are shared with TRBD1. The germline V gene encodes CDR1 DFQATT and CDR2 SNEGSKA (reference sequence). With 4 bases clipped from V and 0 bases from J, the junction kept 3 bases outside the gene matches. The CDR3 length is 13 residues. The CDR3 coding sequence is TGCAGTGCTAAGACAGGGAGCTCCTACGAGCAGTACTTC. Translating it yields CSAKTGSSYEQYF.

The chain employs TRBV5-1 and TRBJ1-4; TRBD1 might be the D (5 bases). V shed 4 bases and J shed 5 bases, with 12 bases lying between them. CDR3 length equals 14 residues. From germline, CDR1 is SGHRS and CDR2 YFSETQ. CDR3 bases: TGCGCCAGCAGCCCCGAAGGGGTGAATGAAAAACTGTTTTTT. Translation gives CASSPEGVNEKLFF.